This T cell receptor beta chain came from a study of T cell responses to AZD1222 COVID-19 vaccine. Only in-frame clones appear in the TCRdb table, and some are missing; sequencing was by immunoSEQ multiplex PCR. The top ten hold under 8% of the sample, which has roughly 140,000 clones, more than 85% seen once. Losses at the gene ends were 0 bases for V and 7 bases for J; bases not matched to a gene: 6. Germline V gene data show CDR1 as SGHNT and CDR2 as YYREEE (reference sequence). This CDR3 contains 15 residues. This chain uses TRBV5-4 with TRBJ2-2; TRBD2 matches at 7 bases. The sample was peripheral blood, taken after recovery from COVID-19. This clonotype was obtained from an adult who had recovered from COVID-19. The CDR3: CASSLGAGVGGELFF. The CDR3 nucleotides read TGTGCCAGCAGCTTGGGGGCGGGGGTAGGCGGGGAGCTGTTTTTT.